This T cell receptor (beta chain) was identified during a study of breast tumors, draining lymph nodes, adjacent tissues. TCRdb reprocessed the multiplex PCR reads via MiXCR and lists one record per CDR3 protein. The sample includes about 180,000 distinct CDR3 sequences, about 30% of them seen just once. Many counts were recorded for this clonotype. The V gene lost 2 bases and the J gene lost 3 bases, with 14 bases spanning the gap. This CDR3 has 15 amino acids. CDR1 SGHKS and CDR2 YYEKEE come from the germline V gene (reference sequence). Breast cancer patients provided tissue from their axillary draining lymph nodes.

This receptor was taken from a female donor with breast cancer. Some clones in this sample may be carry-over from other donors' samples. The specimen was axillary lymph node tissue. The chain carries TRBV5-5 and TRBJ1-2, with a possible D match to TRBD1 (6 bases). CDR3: CASSFGAGEHYGYTF. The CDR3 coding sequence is TGTGCCAGCAGCTTCGGGGCAGGGGAACACTATGGCTACACCTTC.